The clone carrying this T cell receptor (beta chain) was recorded many times. Its antigen is undetermined. This sample is part of a study of T cells after yellow fever vaccination. The study's findings and limits: Abundant bulk-derived clonotypes could contaminate FACS-sorted repertoires.

For TCR, cDNA came from 5'RACE template switching, which added a universal primer site and UMIs. A single record per CDR3 protein comes from TCRdb applying MiXCR to the 5' RACE reads. The table records approximately 330,000 distinct CDR3 sequences, 4.1% of them present only once. CDR1 is LGHDT, CDR2 YNNKEL, per germline (reference sequence). Trimming took 1 base from V and 4 from J; bases not matched to a gene: 5. This CDR3 is 16 amino acids long. The chain combines TRBV3-1 with TRBJ2-2; 8 bases agree with TRBD1. The sequenced sample was PBMCs, obtained 5 days after the yellow fever booster vaccination. This TCR came from a man aged 18-30 years who received the YFV17D yellow fever vaccine. The CDR3 bases are TGTGCCAGCAGCCAAGGTCCAGGGGGCCGCACCGGGGAGCTGTTTTTT. This encodes CASSQGPGGRTGELFF.